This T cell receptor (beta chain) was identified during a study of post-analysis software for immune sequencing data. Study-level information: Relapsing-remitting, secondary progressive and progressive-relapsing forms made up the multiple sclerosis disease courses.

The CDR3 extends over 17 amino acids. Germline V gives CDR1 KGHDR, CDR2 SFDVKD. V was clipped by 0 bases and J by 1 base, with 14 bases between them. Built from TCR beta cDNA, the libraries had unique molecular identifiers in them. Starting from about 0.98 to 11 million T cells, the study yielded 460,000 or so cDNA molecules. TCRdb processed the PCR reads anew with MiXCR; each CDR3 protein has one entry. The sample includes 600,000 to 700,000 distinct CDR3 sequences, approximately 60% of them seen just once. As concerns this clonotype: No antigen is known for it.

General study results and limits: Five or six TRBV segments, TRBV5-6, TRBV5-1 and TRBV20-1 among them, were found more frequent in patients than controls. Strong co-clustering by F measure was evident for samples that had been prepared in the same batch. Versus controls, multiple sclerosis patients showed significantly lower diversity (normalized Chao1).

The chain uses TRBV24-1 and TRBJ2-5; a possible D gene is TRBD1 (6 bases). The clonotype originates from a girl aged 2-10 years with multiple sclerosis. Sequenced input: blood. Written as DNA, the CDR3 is TGTGCCACCAGTGATTTGTACGATAGGGGGTCCCAAGAGACCCAGTACTTC. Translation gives CATSDLYDRGSQETQYF.